This TCR beta chain was found in a study of Graves' ophthalmopathy and Graves' hyperthyroidism. Whole-study results and caveats: Prediction of ophthalmopathy progression reached roughly 70% sensitivity and about 72% specificity.

There are 17 residues in the CDR3. Germline V lookup: CDR1 MNHEY, CDR2 SVGAGI. The J segment lost 2 bases and the V segment lost 4 bases, leaving 11 bases of the junction unmatched. Lactation, pregnancy, uncontrolled infections and other autoimmune diseases were all grounds for excluding patients. Amplification from RNA transcripts yielded the TCR beta CDR3 regions. The first round was an RT-PCR with HTBI primers, and the second round was a multiplex PCR. TCRdb re-called the multiplex PCR reads through MiXCR, storing one row per CDR3 protein. Seen here are under 200,000 distinct CDR3 sequences, about 40% observed once, and the top ten hold under 7%. This clonotype was observed at least ten times. The target antigen is unknown.

This clonotype was obtained from a woman aged 40 to 50 with Graves' ophthalmopathy. The specimen was peripheral blood. The V call is TRBV6-5, the J call TRBJ1-3; TRBD1 matches 7 bases. CDR3 in amino acids: CASSFDPKTGTGNTIYF. The CDR3, as DNA: TGTGCCAGCAGTTTCGACCCAAAGACAGGGACTGGAAACACCATATATTTT.